Shown below are 20 T cell receptor beta chains from a single sample sequenced in a study of T cells in Graves' hyperthyroidism and ophthalmopathy. What was amplified from RNA transcripts were TCR beta CDR3 regions. First-round RT-PCR targeting the TCR CDR3 was performed with the HTBI primer set. TCRdb ran MiXCR on the multiplex PCR reads and lists one entry per CDR3 protein. The sample carries more than 300,000 distinct CDR3 sequences, about 14% recorded once. Sequencing was carried out using blood. Receptors originate from a woman aged 30 to 39 with Graves' hyperthyroidism.

This clonotype showed up just a few times. The chain uses TRBV5-1 and TRBJ2-5; D might be TRBD1 (6 bases). Trimming pared 3 bases from V and 4 bases from J, leaving 13 bases between. Germline V gene lookup returns CDR1 SGHRS and CDR2 YFSETQ. The CDR3 spans 14 residues. As DNA, the CDR3 is TGCGCCAGCAGCTCAGCGACAGGATTAGAGACCCAGTACTTC. Encoded protein: CASSSATGLETQYF.

This clonotype occurred a few times. The rearrangement uses TRBV2 and TRBJ2-1; 12 bases align to TRBD2. Germline-derived CDR1 and CDR2 are SNHLY and FYNNEI. This CDR3 comprises 13 residues. V shed 11 bases, J shed 9 bases, and the junction held 8 bases outside the gene matches. The CDR3 here is CARASGRAIEQFF. For the CDR3, the DNA is TGTGCCCGCGCTAGCGGGAGGGCAATTGAGCAGTTCTTC.

J is TRBJ1-2 and V is TRBV7-9; tentatively, D is TRBD1 (5 bases). CDR3 length: 13 residues. The ends were cut back, 5 bases at V and 8 bases at J, with 15 bases in the middle. Per the germline V gene, CDR1 is SEHNR and CDR2 is FQNEAQ (reference sequence). CDR3: CASSPRQFGGYTF. CDR3 bases: TGTGCCAGCAGCCCAAGACAGTTCGGGGGCTACACCTTC.

Only a few counts were recorded for this clonotype. The V call is TRBV19, the J call TRBJ1-2; D is uncertain. Germline CDR1 LNHDA, CDR2 SQIVND (reference sequence). Trimming removed 6 bases from V and 2 bases from J, with 4 bases in between. The CDR3 extends over 11 amino acids. CDR3 in DNA: TGTGCCAGTAGACAAAACTATGGCTACACCTTC. Translating it yields CASRQNYGYTF.

This clonotype was counted only a few times. The chain recombines TRBV6-2 or TRBV6-3 with TRBJ2-4, with D hard to call. This CDR3 region has 16 residues. Germline V gene data show CDR1 as MNHEY and CDR2 as SVGEGT. The V and J ends lost 2 bases and 1 base respectively, with 12 bases between them. CDR3 sequence reads: CASSYPSASAKNIQYF. In nucleotides, the CDR3 is TGTGCCAGCAGTTACCCAAGCGCGAGCGCCAAAAACATTCAGTACTTC.

The chain employs TRBV2 and TRBJ2-3; 11 positions agree with TRBD1. Per germline, CDR1 SNHLY and CDR2 FYNNEI. CDR3 length: 15 residues. Trimming cost V 6 bases and J 5 bases; bases outside gene matches: 7. The CDR3 is CASSLRTGGKDTQYF. The DNA of the CDR3 is TGTGCCAGCAGCCTCCGGACAGGGGGCAAAGATACGCAGTATTTT.

In its sample, this clonotype was seen a few times. The genes are TRBV5-1 and TRBJ1-5; 11 positions agree with TRBD1. With 4 bases clipped from V and 7 bases from J, the junction kept 4 bases outside the gene matches. The CDR3 totals 14 residues. CDR1 is SGHRS, CDR2 YFSETQ, per germline. The CDR3 sequence: CASSIGQGAQPQHF. The CDR3 DNA sequence: TGCGCCAGCAGCATCGGACAGGGGGCCCAGCCCCAGCATTTT. The variable domain in full, completed from reference TRBV5-1 and TRBJ1-5, reads KAGVTQTPRYLIKTRGQQVTLSCSPISGHRSVSWYQQTPGQGLQFLFEYFSETQRNKGNFPGRFSGRQFSNSRSEMNVSTLELGDSALYLCASSIGQGAQPQHFGDGTRLSIL.

The chain recombines TRBV5-1 with TRBJ1-2; D not certain. Germline V gene data show CDR1 as SGHRS and CDR2 as YFSETQ. Between the trimmed V and J ends, which lost 4 bases and 0 bases, there was a span of 7 bases. The CDR3 has 13 amino acids. The chain's CDR3 is CASSASANYGYTF. The CDR3 DNA is TGCGCCAGCAGCGCTTCTGCTAACTATGGCTACACCTTC.

This chain links TRBV3-1 with TRBJ2-7; 14 bases fit TRBD2. This CDR3 is 15 amino acids long. J lost 6 bases, V lost 4 bases, and 5 bases had no gene match. CDR1 and CDR2 (germline): LGHDT, YNNKEL (reference sequence). Written as DNA, the CDR3 is TGTGCCAGCAGCCTCCCGACTAGCGGGAGGGCCGAGCAGTACTTC. Translated, it gives CASSLPTSGRAEQYF.

The chain carries TRBV2 and TRBJ1-6; possible D gene TRBD1, 6 bases. Trimming cost V 3 bases and J 8 bases, with 8 bases left between them. The CDR3 totals 13 residues. Germline CDR1 and CDR2: SNHLY and FYNNEI. Here the CDR3 DNA reads TGTGCCAGCAGTGACAGGGGTCATTCACCCCTCCACTTT. Protein sequence: CASSDRGHSPLHF.

This clonotype has ten or more counts. The gene calls are TRBV28 and TRBJ2-4, with D perhaps TRBD2 (5 bases). The CDR3 has 14 residues. V shed 2 bases and J shed 1 base, with 6 bases lying between them. The germline V gene has CDR1 MDHEN and CDR2 SYDVKM. The CDR3 nucleotides read TGTGCCAGCAGTTTACCGGGGGCCAAAAACATTCAGTACTTC. Protein sequence: CASSLPGAKNIQYF.

This clonotype was seen repeatedly, ten times or more. The chain links TRBV7-8 to TRBJ2-2, with D possibly TRBD2 on 6 matching bases. The CDR3 contains 16 residues. Trimming removed 5 bases from V and 6 bases from J, with 19 bases in between. Germline CDR1 reads SGHVS; CDR2 reads FQNEAQ. In nucleotides, the CDR3 is TGTGCCAGCAGCCCCCGGGGAGGTCAGGGTGCCGGGGAGCTGTTTTTT. This translates into CASSPRGGQGAGELFF.

This clonotype was seen ten or more times. V usage is TRBV6-1 and J usage is TRBJ2-1; the D gene is possibly TRBD2 (6 bases). V was pared by 7 bases and J by 7 bases, with 14 bases between. CDR1 is MNHNS, CDR2 SASEGT, per germline. The CDR3 spans 13 residues. The CDR3 region is CASIGLGGNEQFF. DNA of the CDR3: TGTGCCAGCATAGGGCTTGGGGGGAATGAGCAGTTCTTC.

Note on this clonotype: This may come from a read error, since a much larger clone is one base off. The V gene is TRBV28, the J gene TRBJ1-5, with D perhaps TRBD1 (6 bases). Trimming shortened V by 5 bases and J by 6 bases, and 23 bases separated the two germline ends. The germline V gene encodes CDR1 MDHEN and CDR2 SYDVKM. The CDR3 length is 17 residues. Here the CDR3 reads CASSPKAGGRTLQPQHF. The CDR3 nucleotides read TGTGCCAGCAGTCCGAAAGCTGGGGGCAGGACACTTCAGCCCCAGCATTTT.

This clonotype was seen at least ten times. This rearrangement joins TRBV20-1 to TRBJ2-5; D unclear. The ends were cut back, 3 bases at V and 2 bases at J, with 13 bases in the middle. The CDR3 sequence is 14 residues long. Germline CDR1 reads DFQATT; CDR2 reads SNEGSKA (reference sequence). For the CDR3, the DNA is TGCAGTGCTAGGACGCCGAGCGAACAAGAGACCCAGTACTTC. It codes for CSARTPSEQETQYF.

This clonotype was observed a few times. The chain is built from TRBV9 and TRBJ2-1; 10 nucleotides agree with TRBD2. CDR1 is SGDLS and CDR2 is YYNGEE in the germline V gene. The V and J ends lost 0 bases and 8 bases, in that order; junction bases with no gene match: 8. This CDR3 contains 16 residues. CDR3 sequence: CASSVEAGGRFDEQFF. CDR3 sequence (DNA): TGTGCCAGCAGCGTAGAAGCGGGAGGGAGGTTCGATGAGCAGTTCTTC. Variable domain in full (rest from reference TRBV9 and TRBJ2-1): DSGVTQTPKHLITATGQRVTLRCSPRSGDLSVYWYQQSLDQGLQFLIQYYNGEERAKGNILERFSAQQFPDLHSELNLSSLELGDSALYFCASSVEAGGRFDEQFFGPGTRLTVL.

The count of this clonotype is one. V usage is TRBV2 and J usage is TRBJ1-1; 7 positions agree with TRBD1. V shed 3 bases and J 4 bases; nucleotides not matched to a gene: 8. This CDR3 region has 15 residues. Germline V gene lookup returns CDR1 SNHLY and CDR2 FYNNEI. The DNA for the CDR3 is TGTGCCAGCAGTGATGAACAGGGGACGAGCACTGAAGCTTTCTTT. This translates into CASSDEQGTSTEAFF.

This clonotype was seen many times. The gene calls are TRBV13 and TRBJ2-7; a possible D gene is TRBD1 (5 bases). Trimming took off 0 bases at V and 2 bases at J, with 8 bases between the two ends. Germline values: CDR1 PRHDT, CDR2 FYEKMQ (reference sequence). The CDR3 has 14 residues. CDR3 sequence (DNA): TGTGCCAGCAGCTTAGGGCAGGGTCCCTACGAGCAGTACTTC. It encodes CASSLGQGPYEQYF.

Notes on this clonotype: One end of the junction does not line up with germline, which may come from a read error. This rearrangement joins TRBV28 to TRBJ2-1, with 9 bases identical to TRBD1. CDR1 and CDR2 from the germline V gene are MDHEN and SYDVKM. This CDR3 is built from 14 residues. DNA of the CDR3: TGTGCCAGCAGCCCACCGGGACAGGGTACCCGTACAATCTTC. This codes for CASSPPGQGTRTIF.

This clonotype was detected ten times or more. V gene TRBV20-1 combines with J gene TRBJ1-6; the D gene is possibly TRBD1 (5 bases). The CDR3 runs to 15 residues. Germline lookup yields CDR1 DFQATT and CDR2 SNEGSKA (reference sequence). Trimming removed 6 bases at V and 0 bases at J, with 12 bases between. DNA of the CDR3: TGCAGTGCGGGGGAACAGAGCTCCTATAATTCACCCCTCCACTTT. It codes for CSAGEQSSYNSPLHF.